This TCR beta chain was captured by sequencing in a study of CD8+CD57+ T cells in acquired aplastic anemia. Study-level information: Mean yield of DNA from sorted CD4+ and CD8+ cells was 3 to 3.5 ug. General study findings and limits: Patients and controls turned out to have 25 to 30 CD8+ CDR3 sequences in common.

Previously, flow cytometry had revealed CD8+CD57+ cell expansion in the patients chosen for sequencing. CDR3 and TCR beta VDJ profiling relied on a genomic DNA template. TCRdb used MiXCR to reprocess the reads, holding one entry per CDR3 protein. The sample lists about 160,000 distinct CDR3 sequences; 70% to 80% were seen once. Regarding this clonotype: The antigen remains unidentified.

The sequencing sample was made of sorted CD4+, CD8+, or CD8+CD57+ T cells (not recorded which) from PBMCs. The sequence came from a human donor with aplastic anemia.

The CDR3 protein is CSARASLSTDTQYF. The CDR3 DNA sequence: TGCAGTGCTAGGGCCAGCTTAAGCACAGATACGCAGTATTTT. The chain carries TRBV20-1 and TRBJ2-3; D unresolved. Germline assignment: CDR1 DFQATT and CDR2 SNEGSKA (reference sequence). V gave up 3 bases and J gave up 0 bases, with 10 bases separating them. The CDR3 length is 14 residues.